This T cell receptor beta chain appears in the sequencing data of a study of high-grade serous ovarian cancer treatment subgroups. Overall study results and limits: Repertoire similarity ranged about 0.095 to 0.79 between tumors of one patient.

A note on this clone: Its matching antigen is unknown.

Tumor tissue was taken before any definitive surgery or chemotherapy was given. Some clones are missing from TCRdb's copy, which holds only in-frame ones; the method was immunoSEQ multiplex PCR. The sample gives fewer than 35,000 clones, around four fifths of which show up once; roughly 2% is in the top ten. Sequenced sample: tumor tissue. This TCR was recovered from a human donor with high-grade serous ovarian cancer.

Written as DNA, the CDR3 is TGTGCCAGTAGTATTGGTTCGGGACTAGCGGTCTACGAGCAGTACTTC. Encoded protein: CASSIGSGLAVYEQYF. This rearrangement joins TRBV19 to TRBJ2-7; TRBD2 aligns across 11 bases. Germline-derived CDR1 and CDR2 are LNHDA and SQIVND (reference sequence). CDR3 length: 16 residues. V lost 3 bases, J lost 3 bases, and 7 bases stayed unmatched.